This entry features one T cell receptor beta chain sequence. The data derive from a study of OX40 agonist ivuxolimab in advanced cancers. The overall study: One patient with hepatocellular carcinoma and two with cutaneous melanoma, three in all, had partial responses.

It was autoimmune disease history or systemic immunosuppression that excluded patients. Only in-frame clones appear in the TCRdb table, and some are missing; sequencing was by immunoSEQ multiplex PCR. Here the sample spans approximately 30,000 clones, around 81% being singletons. V shed 2 bases and J shed 0 bases, with 10 bases lying between them. Germline CDR1 reads MNHEY; CDR2 reads SMNVEV (reference sequence). The CDR3 is made up of 15 amino acids. V and J are TRBV27 and TRBJ1-2, with a weak D call TRBD1 (6 bases). The input for sequencing was CD4+ or CD8+ T cells sorted from blood, taken in a trial of the OX40 agonist ivuxolimab. The receptor was derived from an adult with an advanced solid tumor such as melanoma, head and neck, liver or kidney cancer. The CDR3 spells CASSLGTPANYGYTF. CDR3 nucleotide sequence: TGTGCCAGCAGTTTAGGGACACCAGCTAACTATGGCTACACCTTC.